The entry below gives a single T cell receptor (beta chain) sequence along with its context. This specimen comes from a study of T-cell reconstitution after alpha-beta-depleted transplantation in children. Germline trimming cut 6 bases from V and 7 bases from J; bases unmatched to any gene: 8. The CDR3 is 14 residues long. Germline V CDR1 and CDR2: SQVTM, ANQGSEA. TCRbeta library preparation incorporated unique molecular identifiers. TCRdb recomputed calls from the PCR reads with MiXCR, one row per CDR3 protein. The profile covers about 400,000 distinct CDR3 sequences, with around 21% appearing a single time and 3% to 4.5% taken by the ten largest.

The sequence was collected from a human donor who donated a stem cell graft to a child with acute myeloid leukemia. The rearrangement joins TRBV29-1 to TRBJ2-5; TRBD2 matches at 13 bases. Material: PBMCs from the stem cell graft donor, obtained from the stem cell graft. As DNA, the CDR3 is TGCAGCGTGCCCAGGACTAGCGGGGGAGGGACCCAGTACTTC. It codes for CSVPRTSGGGTQYF.